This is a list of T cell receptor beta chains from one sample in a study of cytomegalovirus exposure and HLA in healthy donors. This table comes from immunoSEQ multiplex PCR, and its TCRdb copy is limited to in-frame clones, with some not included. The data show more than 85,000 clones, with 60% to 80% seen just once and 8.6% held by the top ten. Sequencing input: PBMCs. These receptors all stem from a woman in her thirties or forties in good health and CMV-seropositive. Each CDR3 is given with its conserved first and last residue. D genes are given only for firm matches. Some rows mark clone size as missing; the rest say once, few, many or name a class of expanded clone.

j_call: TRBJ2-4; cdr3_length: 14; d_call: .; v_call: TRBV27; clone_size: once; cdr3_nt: TGTGCCAGCAGTTTAGACAGGGCCAAAAACATTCAGTACTTC; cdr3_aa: CASSLDRAKNIQYF
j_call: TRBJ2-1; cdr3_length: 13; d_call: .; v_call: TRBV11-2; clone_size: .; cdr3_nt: TGTGCCAGCAGCTTAGGAGGGATAGATGAGCAGTTCTTC; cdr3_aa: CASSLGGIDEQFF
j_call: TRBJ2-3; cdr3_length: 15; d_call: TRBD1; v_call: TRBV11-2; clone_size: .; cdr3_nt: TGTGCCAGCAGTCGCATTCCGGGACAGGGCAGTACGCAGTATTTT; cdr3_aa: CASSRIPGQGSTQYF
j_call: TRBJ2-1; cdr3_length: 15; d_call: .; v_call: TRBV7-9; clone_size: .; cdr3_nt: TGTGCCAGCAAATATATAGCGAGCTCCTACAATGAGCAGTTCTTC; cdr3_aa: CASKYIASSYNEQFF
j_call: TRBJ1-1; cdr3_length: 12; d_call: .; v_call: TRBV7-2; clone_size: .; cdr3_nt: TGTGCCAGCAGCTCCGGGGTGGGGTGGGCTTTCTTT; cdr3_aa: CASSSGVGWAFF
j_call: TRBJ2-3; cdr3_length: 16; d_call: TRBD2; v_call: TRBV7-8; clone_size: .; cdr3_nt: TGTGCCAGCAGCTTTTTGCGGGGGGCATTAGTAGATACGCAGTATTTT; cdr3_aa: CASSFLRGALVDTQYF
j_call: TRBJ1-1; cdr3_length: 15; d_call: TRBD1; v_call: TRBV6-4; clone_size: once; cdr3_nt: TGTGCCAGCAGTGCCTCCGGGGGACAGGGAAGTTTGGCTTTCTTT; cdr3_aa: CASSASGGQGSLAFF
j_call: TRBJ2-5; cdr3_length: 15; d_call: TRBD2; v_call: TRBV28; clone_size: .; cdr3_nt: TGTGCCAGCAGTACCCATAGCGGGGGAGAGGAGACCCAGTACTTC; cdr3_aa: CASSTHSGGEETQYF
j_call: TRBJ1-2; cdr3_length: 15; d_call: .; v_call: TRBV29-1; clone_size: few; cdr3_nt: TGCAGCGCCCGTAGGGGTGGGGGGACTAACTATGGCTACACCTTC; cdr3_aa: CSARRGGGTNYGYTF
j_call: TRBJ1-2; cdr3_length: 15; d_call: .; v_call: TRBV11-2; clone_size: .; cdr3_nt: TGTGCCAGCAGCTTACTGGCAGGGAAGGACTATGGCTACACCTTC; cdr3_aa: CASSLLAGKDYGYTF
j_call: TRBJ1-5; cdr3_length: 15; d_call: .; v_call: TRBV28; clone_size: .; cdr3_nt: TGTGCCAGCAGTTTCCATCCAGGGCGAGGTCAGCCCCAGCATTTT; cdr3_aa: CASSFHPGRGQPQHF
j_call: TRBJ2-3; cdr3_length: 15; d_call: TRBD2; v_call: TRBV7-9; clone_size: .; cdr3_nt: TGTGCCAGCAGCCCTAGCGGGGGGGCGGGAGATACGCAGTATTTT; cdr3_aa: CASSPSGGAGDTQYF
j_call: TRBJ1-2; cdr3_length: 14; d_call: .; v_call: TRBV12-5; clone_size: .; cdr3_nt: TGTGCTAGTGGTTTCTCGACGGGGGAGAATGGCTACACCTTC; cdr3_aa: CASGFSTGENGYTF
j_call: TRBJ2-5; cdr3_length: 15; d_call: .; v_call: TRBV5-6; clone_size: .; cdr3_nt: TGTGCCAGCAGCTTGTCCGGGACACAGCAAGAGACCCAGTACTTC; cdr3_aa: CASSLSGTQQETQYF
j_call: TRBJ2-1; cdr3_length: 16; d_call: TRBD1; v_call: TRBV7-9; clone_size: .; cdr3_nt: TGTGCCAGCAGCTCAACCCGGGACAGGGGACAGGGTGAGCAGTTCTTC; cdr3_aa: CASSSTRDRGQGEQFF
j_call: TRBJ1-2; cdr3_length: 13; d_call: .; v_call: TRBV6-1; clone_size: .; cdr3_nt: TGTGCCAGCAGTGAACAGGGGTGGGATGGCTACACCTTC; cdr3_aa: CASSEQGWDGYTF
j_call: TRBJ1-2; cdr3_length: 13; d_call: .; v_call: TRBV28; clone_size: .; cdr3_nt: TGTGCCAGCAACGACAATTTCAACTATGGCTACACCTTC; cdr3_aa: CASNDNFNYGYTF
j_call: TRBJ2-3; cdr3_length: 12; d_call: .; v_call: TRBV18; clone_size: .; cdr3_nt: TGTGCCAGCTCACCACAACTAGAGACGCAGTATTTT; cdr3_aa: CASSPQLETQYF
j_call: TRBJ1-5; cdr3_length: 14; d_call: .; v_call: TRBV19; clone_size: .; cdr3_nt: TGTGCCAGTAGCCCCAGTCTTGCGGCTCAGCCCCAGCATTTT; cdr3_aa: CASSPSLAAQPQHF
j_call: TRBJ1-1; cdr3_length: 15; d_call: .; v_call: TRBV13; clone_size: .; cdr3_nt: TGTGCCAGCAGCTTAGGAAACGCAGTGAACACTGAAGCTTTCTTT; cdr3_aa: CASSLGNAVNTEAFF
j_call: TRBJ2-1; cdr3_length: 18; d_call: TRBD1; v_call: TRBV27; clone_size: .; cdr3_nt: TGTGCCAGCACCCAAACTTGGGACAGGGGGCAACACGACAATGAGCAGTTCTTC; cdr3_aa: CASTQTWDRGQHDNEQFF
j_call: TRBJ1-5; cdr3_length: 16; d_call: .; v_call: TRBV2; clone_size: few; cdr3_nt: TGTGCCAGCAGTGAACAGGTGGCGAAGCGCAATCAGCCCCAGCATTTT; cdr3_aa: CASSEQVAKRNQPQHF
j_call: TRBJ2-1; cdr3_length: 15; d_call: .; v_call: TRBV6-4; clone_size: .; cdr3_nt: TGTGCCAGCAGTGGGTCAGGGGAGTCCTACAATGAGCAGTTCTTC; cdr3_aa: CASSGSGESYNEQFF
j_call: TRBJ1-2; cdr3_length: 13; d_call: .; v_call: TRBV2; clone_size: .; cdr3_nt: TGTGCCAGCAGTGAACTCAGGGACTCTGGCTACACCTTC; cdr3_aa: CASSELRDSGYTF
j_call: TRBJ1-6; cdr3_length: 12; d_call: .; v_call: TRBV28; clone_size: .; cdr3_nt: TGTGCCAGCAGGCCGACCGGGGTGCCCCTCCACTTT; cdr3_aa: CASRPTGVPLHF
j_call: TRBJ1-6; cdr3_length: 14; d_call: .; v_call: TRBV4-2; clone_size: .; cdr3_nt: TGTGCCAGCAGCCAACCGACAGGTAGTTCACCCCTCCACTTT; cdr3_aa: CASSQPTGSSPLHF
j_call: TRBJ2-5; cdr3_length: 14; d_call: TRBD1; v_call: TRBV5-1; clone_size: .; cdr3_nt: TGCGCCAGCAGCCCCCGGACAGGACAAGAGACCCAGTACTTC; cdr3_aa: CASSPRTGQETQYF
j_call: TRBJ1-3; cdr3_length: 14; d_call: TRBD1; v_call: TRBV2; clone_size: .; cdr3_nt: TGTGCCACCCGACAGGGGACCTCTGGAAACACCATATATTTT; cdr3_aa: CATRQGTSGNTIYF
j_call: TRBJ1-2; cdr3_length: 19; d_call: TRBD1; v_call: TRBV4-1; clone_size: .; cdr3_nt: TGCGCCAGCAGCCCAAATAGGTTCGGGACAGGGCAGGCTATAGCGGGCTACACCTTC; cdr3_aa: CASSPNRFGTGQAIAGYTF
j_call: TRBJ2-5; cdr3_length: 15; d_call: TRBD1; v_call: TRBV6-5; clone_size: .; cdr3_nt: TGTGCCAGCAGTAGGGGGACAGTACTAAAAGAGACCCAGTACTTC; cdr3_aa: CASSRGTVLKETQYF
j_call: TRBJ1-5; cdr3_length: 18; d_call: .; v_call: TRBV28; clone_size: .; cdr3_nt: TGTGCCAGCAGTTTGTCAGGATGGCCTTCAAATAGCAATCAGCCCCAGCATTTT; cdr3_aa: CASSLSGWPSNSNQPQHF
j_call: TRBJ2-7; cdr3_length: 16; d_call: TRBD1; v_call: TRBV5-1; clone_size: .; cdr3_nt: TGCGCCAGCAGCTTCATTCCTGGGACAGGGGTTTACGAGCAGTACTTC; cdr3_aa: CASSFIPGTGVYEQYF
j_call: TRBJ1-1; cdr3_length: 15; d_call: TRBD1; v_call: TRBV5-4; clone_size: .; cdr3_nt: TGTGCCAGCAGCTTAGGGGACAGGTATAACACTGAAGCTTTCTTT; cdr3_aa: CASSLGDRYNTEAFF
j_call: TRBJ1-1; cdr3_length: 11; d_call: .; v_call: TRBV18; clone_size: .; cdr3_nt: TGTGCCAGCTCTCAACGGGATGAAGCTTTCTTT; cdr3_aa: CASSQRDEAFF
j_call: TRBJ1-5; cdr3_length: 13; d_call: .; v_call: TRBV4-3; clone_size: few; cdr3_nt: TGCGCCAGCAGCCCTGGGAGAGGGAAGCCCCAGCATTTT; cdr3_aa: CASSPGRGKPQHF
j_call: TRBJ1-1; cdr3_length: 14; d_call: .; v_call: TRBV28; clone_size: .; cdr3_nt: TGTGCCAGCAGTCACCCACGGGGTGGCACTGAAGCTTTCTTT; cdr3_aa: CASSHPRGGTEAFF
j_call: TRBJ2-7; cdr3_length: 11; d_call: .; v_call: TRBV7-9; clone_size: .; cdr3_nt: TGTTCCTGCGAGGAGGGCTACGAGCAGTACTTC; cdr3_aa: CSCEEGYEQYF
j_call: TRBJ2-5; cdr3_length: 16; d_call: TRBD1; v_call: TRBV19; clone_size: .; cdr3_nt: TGTGCCAGTAGCCCCCGCCTCGGACAGGGTGAAGAGACCCAGTACTTC; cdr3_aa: CASSPRLGQGEETQYF
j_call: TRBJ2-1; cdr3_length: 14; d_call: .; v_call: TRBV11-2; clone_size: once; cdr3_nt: TGTGCCAGCCACTCTACGGTCGGGAGCAATGAGCAGTTCTTC; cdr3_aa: CASHSTVGSNEQFF
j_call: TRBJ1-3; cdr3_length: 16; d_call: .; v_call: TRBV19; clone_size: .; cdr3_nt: TGTGCCAGTAGTATATGGGGCCGTCCCTCTGGAAACACCATATATTTT; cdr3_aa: CASSIWGRPSGNTIYF
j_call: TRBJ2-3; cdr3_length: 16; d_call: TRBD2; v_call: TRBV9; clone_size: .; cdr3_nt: TGTGCCAGCAGCGTAGAGTTGGCGGGAGCGGCAGATACGCAGTATTTT; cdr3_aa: CASSVELAGAADTQYF
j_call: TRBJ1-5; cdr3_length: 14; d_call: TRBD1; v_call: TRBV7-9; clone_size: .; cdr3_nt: TGTGCCAGCAGCCATGGGACAGGGTATCAGCCCCAGCATTTT; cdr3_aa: CASSHGTGYQPQHF
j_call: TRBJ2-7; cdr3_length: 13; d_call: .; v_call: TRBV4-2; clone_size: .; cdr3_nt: TGTGCCAGCAGCCAAGTCGGAGGCTACGAGCAGTACTTC; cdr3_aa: CASSQVGGYEQYF
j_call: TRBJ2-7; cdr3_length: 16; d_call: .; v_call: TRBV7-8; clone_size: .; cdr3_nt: TGTGCCAGCAGCCACATGTTGGGGGCGAGTCGCCACGAGCAGTACTTC; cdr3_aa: CASSHMLGASRHEQYF
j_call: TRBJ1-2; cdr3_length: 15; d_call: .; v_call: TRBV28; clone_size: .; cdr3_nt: TGTGCCAGCAGTTCTTTGGGCACCTTTAGGTATGGCTACACCTTC; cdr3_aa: CASSSLGTFRYGYTF
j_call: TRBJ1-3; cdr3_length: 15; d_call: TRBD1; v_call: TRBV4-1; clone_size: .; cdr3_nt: TGCGCCAGCAGCCCCGGACAGGCCTCTGGAAACACCATATATTTT; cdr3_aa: CASSPGQASGNTIYF
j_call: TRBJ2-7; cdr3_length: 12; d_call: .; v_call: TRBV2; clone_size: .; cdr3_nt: TGTGCCAGCAGTGTGGCAGGCTACGAGCAGTACTTC; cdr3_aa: CASSVAGYEQYF
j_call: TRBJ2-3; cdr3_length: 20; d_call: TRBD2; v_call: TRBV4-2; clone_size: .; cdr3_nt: TGTGCCAGCAGCCAAGGGACTGTGGGGGGGGACGGGGAAAGCACAGATACGCAGTATTTT; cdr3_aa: CASSQGTVGGDGESTDTQYF
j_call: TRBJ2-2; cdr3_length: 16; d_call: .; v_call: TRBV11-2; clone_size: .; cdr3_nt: TGTGCCAGCAGCCAAGGGGCCGGACCTTACACCGGGGAGCTGTTTTTT; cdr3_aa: CASSQGAGPYTGELFF
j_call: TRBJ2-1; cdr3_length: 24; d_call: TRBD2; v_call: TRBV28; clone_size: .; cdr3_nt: TGTGCCAGCAGGAAGACACTGACGTGGGGCAAGGGGCTAGCGGGGGAGAGCTCCTACAATGAGCAGTTCTTC; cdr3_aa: CASRKTLTWGKGLAGESSYNEQFF
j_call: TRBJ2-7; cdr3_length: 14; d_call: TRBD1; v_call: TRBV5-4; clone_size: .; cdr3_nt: TGTGCCAGCAGCCCGGGACAGGGATACCACGAGCAGTACTTC; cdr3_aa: CASSPGQGYHEQYF
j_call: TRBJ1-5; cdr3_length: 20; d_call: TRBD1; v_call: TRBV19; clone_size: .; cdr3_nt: TGTGCCAGTAGTATGCCTCCTTATGACAGGGAAAGAAGGGGCAATCAGCCCCAGCATTTT; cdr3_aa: CASSMPPYDRERRGNQPQHF
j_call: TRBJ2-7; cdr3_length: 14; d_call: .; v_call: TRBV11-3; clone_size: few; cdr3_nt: TGTGCCAGCAGCTTCTACAGGTTGGACTACGAGCAGTACTTC; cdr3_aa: CASSFYRLDYEQYF
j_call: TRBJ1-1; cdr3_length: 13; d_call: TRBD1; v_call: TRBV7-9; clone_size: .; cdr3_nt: TGTGCCAGCAGCCACATCCGGGACAGAGGAGCTTTCTTT; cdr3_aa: CASSHIRDRGAFF
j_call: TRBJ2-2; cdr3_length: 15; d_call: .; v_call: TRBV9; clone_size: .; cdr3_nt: TGTGCCAGCAGCGTTAGACATATGAACACCGGGGAGCTGTTTTTT; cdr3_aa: CASSVRHMNTGELFF
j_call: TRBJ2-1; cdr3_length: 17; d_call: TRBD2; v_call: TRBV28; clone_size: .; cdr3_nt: TGTGCCAGCAGTTCTACCCGCGGACTAGCGATCTACAATGAGCAGTTCTTC; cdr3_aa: CASSSTRGLAIYNEQFF
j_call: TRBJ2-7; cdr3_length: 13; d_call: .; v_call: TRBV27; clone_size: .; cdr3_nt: TGTGCCAGCAGTTTAGACCGATTGAGGGAGCAGTACTTC; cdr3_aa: CASSLDRLREQYF
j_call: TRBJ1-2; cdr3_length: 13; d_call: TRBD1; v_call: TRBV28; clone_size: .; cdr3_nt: TGTGCCAGCTCGTGGACAGGAGAATATGGCTACACCTTC; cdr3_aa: CASSWTGEYGYTF
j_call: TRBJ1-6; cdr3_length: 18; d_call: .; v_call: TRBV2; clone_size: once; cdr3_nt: TGTGCCAGCAGTGAAAGATGGCTCGACAGGAAGAATAATTCACCCCTCCACTTT; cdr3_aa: CASSERWLDRKNNSPLHF